This is a list of T cell receptor beta chains from one sample in a study of shared clonotypes between healthy human individuals. Using immunoSEQ multiplex PCR, the repertoire was profiled, and TCRdb retains in-frame clones only, with some absent. Among roughly 2.4 million clones listed, more than 90% were seen once. Material: naive CD4+ T cells sorted from blood. Receptors were obtained from a man aged 18 to 29 in good health. The conserved cysteine and the conserved F or W are not part of the CDR3 here.

CDR3,V
ASSLGQGQGYRYT,TRBV7-2
AWSVSGPYGYT,TRBV30
ASSSDGGVTDTQY,TRBV5-4
ASSSPDYGYT,TRBV19
ASSPFPSSGYT,TRBV6-6
ASSRPGLVLQPQH,TRBV19
ASSLEGLGTQY,TRBV5-6
ASSLAGTNQETQY,TRBV5-1
ASSEDRASNQPQH,TRBV2
ASSEAPGRYRMNTEAF,TRBV6-1
ASSPTGSSGNQPQH,TRBV18
ASSDRSNNQPQH,TRBV10-2
SVDDRRIAGELF,TRBV29-1
ASSEAAEAVGYT,TRBV6-1